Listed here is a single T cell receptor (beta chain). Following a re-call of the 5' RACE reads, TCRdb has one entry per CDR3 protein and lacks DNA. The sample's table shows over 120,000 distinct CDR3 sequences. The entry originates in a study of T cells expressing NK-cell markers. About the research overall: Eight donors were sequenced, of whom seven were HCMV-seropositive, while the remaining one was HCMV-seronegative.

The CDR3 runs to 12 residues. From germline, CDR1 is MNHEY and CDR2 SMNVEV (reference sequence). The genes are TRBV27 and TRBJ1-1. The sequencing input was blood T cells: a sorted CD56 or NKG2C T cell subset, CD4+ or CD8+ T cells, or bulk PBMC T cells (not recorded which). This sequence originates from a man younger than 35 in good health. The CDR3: CASRGSITEAFF.